The clone carrying this TCR beta chain was counted once. Original analysis: It was from reference gene primer amplification that nucleated cell counts were estimated. Profiling relied on immunoSEQ multiplex PCR, and the TCRdb table lists in-frame clones only, not all of them. Clone size and the V and J calls come from that table; the DNA yielded D and trimming. The sample contains about 170,000 clones, approximately 88% of which appear only once. These data belong to a study of blood T cell repertoires in COVID-19. About the research overall: Sites in the United States, Italy and Spain provided acute and convalescent COVID-19 samples. Nucleic acid was either cDNA or gDNA, and it came from T cells, B-cell-depleted T cells, or PBMCs.

The trim removed 1 base at V and 1 base at J, leaving 4 bases unmatched. CDR1 SGHRS and CDR2 YFSETQ come from the germline V gene. The CDR3 is 16 residues long. The sequenced material came from peripheral blood. The gene calls are TRBV5-1 and TRBJ2-2; TRBD1 agrees at 7 bases. The sequence was obtained from a woman at least 80 years old with active or convalescent COVID-19. CDR3 sequence: CASSLLGGWNTGELFF. CDR3 DNA: TGCGCCAGCAGCTTGTTAGGGGGCTGGAACACCGGGGAGCTGTTTTTT. The complete variable domain, with remaining parts taken from reference TRBV5-1 and TRBJ2-2, reads KAGVTQTPRYLIKTRGQQVTLSCSPISGHRSVSWYQQTPGQGLQFLFEYFSETQRNKGNFPGRFSGRQFSNSRSEMNVSTLELGDSALYLCASSLLGGWNTGELFFGEGSRLTVL.